This T cell receptor beta chain originates from a study of T cell responses to AZD1222 COVID-19 vaccine. Libraries were prepared by immunoSEQ multiplex PCR; TCRdb keeps only in-frame clonotypes and omits some of them. The sample holds more than 85,000 clones; roughly 90% are singletons and the top ten take more than 14%. The receptor's source is an adult who received the AZD1222 COVID-19 vaccine. Source: peripheral blood, taken 28 days after the second AZD1222 dose.

The CDR3 bases are TGTGCCAGTAGTTCGACAGGTATCTCCTACGAGCAGTACTTC. It specifies CASSSTGISYEQYF. The chain couples TRBV19 to TRBJ2-7; perhaps TRBD1 as D (6 bases). Deletions cut 5 bases from V and 0 bases from J, with 11 bases between. Germline CDR1 LNHDA, CDR2 SQIVND (reference sequence). The CDR3 is made up of 14 amino acids. The whole variable domain, remainder taken from reference TRBV19 and TRBJ2-7, is DGGITQSPKYLFRKEGQNVTLSCEQNLNHDAMYWYRQDPGQGLRLIYYSQIVNDFQKGDIAEGYSVSREKKESFPLTVTSAQKNPTAFYLCASSSTGISYEQYFGPGTRLTVT.